This T cell receptor (beta chain) emerged from a study of shared clonotypes between healthy human individuals. Points from the study as a whole: It was the non-shared clonotypes that had lower generation probabilities than clonotypes shared by all four donors. Some naive CD4 clonotypes, 4.5% to 5.5%, turned up in common across several donors.

V was clipped by 4 bases and J by 0 bases; unmatched bases: 1. The CDR3 is made up of 15 amino acids. Germline-derived CDR1 and CDR2 are SGHAT and FQDESV (reference sequence). Measured with immunoSEQ multiplex PCR; TCRdb has only the in-frame clones, and not every one. Among about 690,000 clones, roughly 87% were seen once, and the ten largest hold approximately 35%. In regard to this clone: The antigen remains unidentified.

Input material: memory CD8+ T cells from PBMCs. Subset indicated: CD45RO+ cells pooled with CCR7-negative TemRA cells. The genes are TRBV11-1 and TRBJ2-5; 11 bases fit TRBD2. The receptor comes from a man younger than 30 in good health. Some clones in this sample may be carry-over from other donors' samples. The CDR3 reads CASSWGLADQETQYF. CDR3 sequence (DNA): TGTGCCAGCAGCTGGGGACTAGCGGACCAAGAGACCCAGTACTTC.